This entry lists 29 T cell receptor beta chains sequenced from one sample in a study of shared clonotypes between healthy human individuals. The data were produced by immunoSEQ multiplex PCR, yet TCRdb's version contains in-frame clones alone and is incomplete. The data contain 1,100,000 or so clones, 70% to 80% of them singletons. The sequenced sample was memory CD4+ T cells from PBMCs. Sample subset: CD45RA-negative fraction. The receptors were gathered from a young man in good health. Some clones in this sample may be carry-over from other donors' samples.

CDR3 DNA sequence: TGTGCCAGCAGCTTACAGCCGGGTACATCCAATGAGCAGTTCTTC. This codes for CASSLQPGTSNEQFF. The chain recombines TRBV7-3 with TRBJ2-1; the D is unclear. The CDR3 is 15 residues long. The ends were cut back, 2 bases at V and 6 bases at J, with 14 bases in the middle. CDR1 and CDR2 (germline): SGHTA, FQGTGA.

The CDR3 bases are TGTGCCAGCAGCTTAGTAGTGAGAACTGAAGCTTTCTTT. Translated, it gives CASSLVVRTEAFF. This chain links TRBV7-2 with TRBJ1-1; no reliable D call. V was clipped by 1 base and J by 5 bases, with 8 bases between them. Germline CDR1 and CDR2: SGHTA and FQGNSA. The CDR3 runs 13 residues.

CDR3 sequence: CAWSTAGGGGYTF. The CDR3, as DNA: TGTGCCTGGAGTACTGCCGGGGGCGGGGGCTACACCTTC. This chain joins TRBV30 and TRBJ1-2; a weak D match, TRBD1 (6 bases). CDR1 is GTSNPN, CDR2 SVGIG, per germline (reference sequence). V was cut by 2 bases and J by 8 bases, with 15 bases left in between. This CDR3 comprises 13 residues.

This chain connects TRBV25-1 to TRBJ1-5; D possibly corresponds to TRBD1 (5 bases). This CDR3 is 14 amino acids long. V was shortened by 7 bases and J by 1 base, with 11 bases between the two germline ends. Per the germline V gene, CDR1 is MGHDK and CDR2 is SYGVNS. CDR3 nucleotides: TGTGCCAGCACCCAGGGAGGGAGCAATCAGCCCCAGCATTTT. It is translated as CASTQGGSNQPQHF.

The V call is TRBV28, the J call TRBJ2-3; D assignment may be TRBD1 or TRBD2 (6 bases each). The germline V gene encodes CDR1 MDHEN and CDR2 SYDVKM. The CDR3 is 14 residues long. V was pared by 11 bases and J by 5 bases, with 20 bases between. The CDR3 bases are TGTGCCGCCACGAAGGGGGGCCGGATAGATACGCAGTATTTT. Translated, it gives CAATKGGRIDTQYF.

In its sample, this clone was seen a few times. CDR3 sequence reads: CASSVDWKNYEQYF. In DNA form, the CDR3 reads TGCGCCAGCAGCGTGGACTGGAAGAACTACGAGCAGTACTTC. The chain links TRBV5-1 to TRBJ2-7; tentative D call: TRBD2 (5 bases). The CDR3 extends over 14 amino acids. The germline CDR1 and CDR2 sequences are SGHRS and YFSETQ. V was trimmed by 4 bases and J by 3 bases, leaving 14 bases between them. The variable domain in full, completed from reference TRBV5-1 and TRBJ2-7, reads KAGVTQTPRYLIKTRGQQVTLSCSPISGHRSVSWYQQTPGQGLQFLFEYFSETQRNKGNFPGRFSGRQFSNSRSEMNVSTLELGDSALYLCASSVDWKNYEQYFGPGTRLTVT.

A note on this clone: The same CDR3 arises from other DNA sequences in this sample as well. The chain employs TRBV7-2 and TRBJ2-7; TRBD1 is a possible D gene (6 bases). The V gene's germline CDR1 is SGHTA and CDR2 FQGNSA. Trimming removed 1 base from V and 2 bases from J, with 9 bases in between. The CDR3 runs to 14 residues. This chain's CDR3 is CASSLVQGPYEQYF. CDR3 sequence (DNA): TGTGCCAGCAGCTTAGTTCAGGGGCCCTACGAGCAGTACTTC.

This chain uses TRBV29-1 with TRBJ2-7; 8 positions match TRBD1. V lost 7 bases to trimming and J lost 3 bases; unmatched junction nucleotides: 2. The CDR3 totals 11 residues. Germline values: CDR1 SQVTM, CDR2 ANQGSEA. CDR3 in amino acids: CSGQGNYEQYF. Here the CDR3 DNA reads TGCAGCGGACAGGGGAACTACGAGCAGTACTTC.

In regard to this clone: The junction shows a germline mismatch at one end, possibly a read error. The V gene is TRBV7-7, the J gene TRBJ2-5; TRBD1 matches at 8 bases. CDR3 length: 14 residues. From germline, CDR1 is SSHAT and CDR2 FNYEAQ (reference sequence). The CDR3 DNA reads TGTGCTAGCAGCTTAGGAGGACAGGGACAGACCCAGTACTTC. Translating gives CASSLGGQGQTQYF. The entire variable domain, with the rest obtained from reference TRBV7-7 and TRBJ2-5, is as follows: GAGVSQSPRYKVTKRGQDVTLRCDPISSHATLYWYQQALGQGPEFLTYFNYEAQPDKSGLPSDRFSAERPEGSISTLTIQRTEQRDSAMYRCASSLGGQGQTQYFGPGTRLLVL.

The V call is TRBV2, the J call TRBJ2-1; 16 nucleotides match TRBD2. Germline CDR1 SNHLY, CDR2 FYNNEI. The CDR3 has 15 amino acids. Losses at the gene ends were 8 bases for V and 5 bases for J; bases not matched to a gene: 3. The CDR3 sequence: CASGTSGRGDNEQFF. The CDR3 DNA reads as TGTGCCAGCGGGACTAGCGGGAGGGGGGACAATGAGCAGTTCTTC. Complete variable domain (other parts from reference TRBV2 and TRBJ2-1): EPEVTQTPSHQVTQMGQEVILRCVPISNHLYFYWYRQILGQKVEFLVSFYNNEISEKSEIFDDQFSVERPDGSNFTLKIRSTKLEDSAMYFCASGTSGRGDNEQFFGPGTRLTVL.

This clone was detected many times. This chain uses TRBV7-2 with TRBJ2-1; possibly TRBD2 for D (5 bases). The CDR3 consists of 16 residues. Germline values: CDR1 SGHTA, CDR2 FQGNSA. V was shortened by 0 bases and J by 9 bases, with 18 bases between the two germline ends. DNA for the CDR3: TGTGCCAGCAGCTTAGCGGGAGACGCCTCCCTTTTTGAGCAGTTCTTC. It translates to CASSLAGDASLFEQFF.

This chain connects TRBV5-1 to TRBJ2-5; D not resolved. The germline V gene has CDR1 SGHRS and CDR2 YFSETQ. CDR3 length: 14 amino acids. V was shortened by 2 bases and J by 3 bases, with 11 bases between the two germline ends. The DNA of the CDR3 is TGCGCCAGCAGCTTAGGGATTCTAGAAGAGACCCAGTACTTC. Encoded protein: CASSLGILEETQYF.

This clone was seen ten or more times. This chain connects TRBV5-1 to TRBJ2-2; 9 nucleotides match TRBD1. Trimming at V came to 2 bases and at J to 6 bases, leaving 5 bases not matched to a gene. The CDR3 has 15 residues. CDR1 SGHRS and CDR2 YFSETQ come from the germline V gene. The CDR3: CASSFGQGSAGELFF. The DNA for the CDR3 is TGCGCCAGCAGCTTCGGACAGGGGTCGGCCGGGGAGCTGTTTTTT.

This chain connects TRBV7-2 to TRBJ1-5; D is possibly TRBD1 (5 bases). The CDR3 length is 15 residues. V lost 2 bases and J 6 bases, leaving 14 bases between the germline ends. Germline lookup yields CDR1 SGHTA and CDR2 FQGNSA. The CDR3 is CASSLPGLPVQPQHF. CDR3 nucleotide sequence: TGTGCCAGCAGCTTACCAGGGTTGCCGGTTCAGCCCCAGCATTTT.

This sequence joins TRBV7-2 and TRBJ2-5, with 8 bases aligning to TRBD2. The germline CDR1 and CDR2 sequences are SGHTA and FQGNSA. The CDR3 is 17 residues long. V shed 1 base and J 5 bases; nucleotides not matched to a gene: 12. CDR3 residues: CASSLEPGGGRGETQYF. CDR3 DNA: TGTGCCAGCAGCTTAGAACCAGGCGGGGGGAGAGGCGAGACCCAGTACTTC.

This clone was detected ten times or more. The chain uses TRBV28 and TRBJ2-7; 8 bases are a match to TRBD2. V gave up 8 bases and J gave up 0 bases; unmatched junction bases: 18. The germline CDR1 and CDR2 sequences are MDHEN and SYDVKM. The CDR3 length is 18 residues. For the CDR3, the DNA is TGTGCCAGCGGGTCTACAGGTGGCGCGGGAGGAGGCTCCTACGAGCAGTACTTC. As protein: CASGSTGGAGGGSYEQYF.

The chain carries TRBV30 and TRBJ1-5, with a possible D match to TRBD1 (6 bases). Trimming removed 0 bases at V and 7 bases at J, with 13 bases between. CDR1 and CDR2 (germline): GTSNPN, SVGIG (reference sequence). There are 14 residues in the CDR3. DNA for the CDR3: TGTGCCTGGAGTGTCGTCAGGGGAGGCCAGCCCCAGCATTTT. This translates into CAWSVVRGGQPQHF.

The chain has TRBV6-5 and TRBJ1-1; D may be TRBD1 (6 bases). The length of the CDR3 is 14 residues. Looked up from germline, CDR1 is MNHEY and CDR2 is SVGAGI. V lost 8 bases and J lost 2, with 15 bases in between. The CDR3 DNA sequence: TGTGCCAGCTCCTCGGGGGGGGCAAACACTGAAGCTTTCTTT. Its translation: CASSSGGANTEAFF.

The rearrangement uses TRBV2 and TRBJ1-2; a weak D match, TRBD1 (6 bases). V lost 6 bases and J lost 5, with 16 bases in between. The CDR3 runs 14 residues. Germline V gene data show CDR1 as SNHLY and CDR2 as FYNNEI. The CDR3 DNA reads TGTGCCAGCAGCTCGTTGGGGGGGCCGTATGGCTACACCTTC. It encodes CASSSLGGPYGYTF.

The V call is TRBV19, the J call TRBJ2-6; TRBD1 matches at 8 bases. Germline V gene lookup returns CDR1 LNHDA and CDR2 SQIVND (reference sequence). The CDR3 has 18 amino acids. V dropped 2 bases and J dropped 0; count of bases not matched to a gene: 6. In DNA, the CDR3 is TGTGCCAGTAGTATAACCGGGACAGGCAGCTCTGGGGCCAACGTCCTGACTTTC. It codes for CASSITGTGSSGANVLTF.

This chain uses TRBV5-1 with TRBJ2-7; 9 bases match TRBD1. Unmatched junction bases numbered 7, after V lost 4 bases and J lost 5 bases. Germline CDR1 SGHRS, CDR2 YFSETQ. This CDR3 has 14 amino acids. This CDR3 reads CASSLRQGGDEQYF. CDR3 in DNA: TGCGCCAGCAGCCTAAGACAGGGGGGAGACGAGCAGTACTTC.

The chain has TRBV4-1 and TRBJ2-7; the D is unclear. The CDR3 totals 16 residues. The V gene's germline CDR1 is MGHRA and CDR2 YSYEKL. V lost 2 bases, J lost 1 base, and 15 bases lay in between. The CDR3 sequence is CASSQFGQAPSYEQYF. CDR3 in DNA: TGCGCCAGCAGCCAATTTGGGCAGGCGCCTTCCTACGAGCAGTACTTC.

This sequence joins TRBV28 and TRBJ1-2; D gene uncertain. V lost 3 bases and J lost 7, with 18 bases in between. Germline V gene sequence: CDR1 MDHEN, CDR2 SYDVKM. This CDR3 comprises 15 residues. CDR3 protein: CASSFVSVAIRGYTF. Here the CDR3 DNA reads TGTGCCAGCAGTTTTGTGTCGGTGGCCATCCGTGGCTACACCTTC.

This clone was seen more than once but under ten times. CDR3 sequence: CASSLVDTEAFF. Written as DNA, the CDR3 is TGTGCCAGCAGCTTAGTCGACACTGAAGCTTTCTTT. The chain uses TRBV7-9 and TRBJ1-1; D unresolved. Trimming shortened V by 1 base and J by 3 bases, and 3 bases separated the two germline ends. The CDR3 contains 12 residues. CDR1 and CDR2 (germline): SEHNR, FQNEAQ (reference sequence).

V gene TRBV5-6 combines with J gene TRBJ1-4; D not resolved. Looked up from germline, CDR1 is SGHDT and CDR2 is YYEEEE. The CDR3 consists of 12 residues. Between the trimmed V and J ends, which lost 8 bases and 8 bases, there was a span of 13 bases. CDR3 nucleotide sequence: TGTGCCAGTACGAAAACCCCAGAAAAACTGTTTTTT. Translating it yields CASTKTPEKLFF.

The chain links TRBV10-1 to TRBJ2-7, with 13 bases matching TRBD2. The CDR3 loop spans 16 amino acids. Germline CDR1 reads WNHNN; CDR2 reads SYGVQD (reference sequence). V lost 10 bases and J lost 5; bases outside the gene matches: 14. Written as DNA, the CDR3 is TGCGCCAAAAGACTAGCGGGAGGCTATAGTCCCCACGAGCAGTACTTC. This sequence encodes CAKRLAGGYSPHEQYF.

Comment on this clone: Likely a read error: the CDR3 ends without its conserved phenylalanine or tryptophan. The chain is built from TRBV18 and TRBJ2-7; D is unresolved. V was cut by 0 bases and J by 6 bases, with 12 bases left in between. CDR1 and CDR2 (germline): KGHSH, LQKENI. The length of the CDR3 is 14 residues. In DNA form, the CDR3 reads TGTGCCAGCTCACCACCGACTGTCCTCGGCGAGCAGTACCTC. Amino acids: CASSPPTVLGEQYL.

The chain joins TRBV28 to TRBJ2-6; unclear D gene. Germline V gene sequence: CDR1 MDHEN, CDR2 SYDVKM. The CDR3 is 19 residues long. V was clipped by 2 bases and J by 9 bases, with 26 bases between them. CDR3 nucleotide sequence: TGTGCCAGCAGTTTACGGAAAAACTCCTTAAAAAGGTTTGTCAACGTCCTGACTTTC. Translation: CASSLRKNSLKRFVNVLTF.

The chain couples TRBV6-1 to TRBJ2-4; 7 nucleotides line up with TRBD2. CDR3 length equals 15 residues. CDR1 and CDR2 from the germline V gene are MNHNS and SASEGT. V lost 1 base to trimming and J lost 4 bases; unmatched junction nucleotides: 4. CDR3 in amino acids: CASSEGSAGKNIQYF. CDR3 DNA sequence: TGTGCCAGCAGTGAAGGATCAGCGGGAAAAAACATTCAGTACTTC.